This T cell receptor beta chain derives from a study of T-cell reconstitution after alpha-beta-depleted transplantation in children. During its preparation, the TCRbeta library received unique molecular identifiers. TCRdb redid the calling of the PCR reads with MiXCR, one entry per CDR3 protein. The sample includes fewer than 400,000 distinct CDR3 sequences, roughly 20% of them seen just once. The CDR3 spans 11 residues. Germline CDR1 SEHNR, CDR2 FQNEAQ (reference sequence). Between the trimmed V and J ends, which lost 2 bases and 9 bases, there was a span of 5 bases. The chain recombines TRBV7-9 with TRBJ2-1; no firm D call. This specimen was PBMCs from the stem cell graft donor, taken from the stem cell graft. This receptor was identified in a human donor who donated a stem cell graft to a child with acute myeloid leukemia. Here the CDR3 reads CASSLIPEQFF. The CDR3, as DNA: TGTGCCAGCAGCTTAATCCCTGAGCAGTTCTTC. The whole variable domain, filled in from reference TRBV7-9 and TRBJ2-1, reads DTGVSQNPRHKITKRGQNVTFRCDPISEHNRLYWYRQTLGQGPEFLTYFQNEAQLEKSRLLSDRFSAERPKGSFSTLEIQRTEQGDSAMYLCASSLIPEQFFGPGTRLTVL.